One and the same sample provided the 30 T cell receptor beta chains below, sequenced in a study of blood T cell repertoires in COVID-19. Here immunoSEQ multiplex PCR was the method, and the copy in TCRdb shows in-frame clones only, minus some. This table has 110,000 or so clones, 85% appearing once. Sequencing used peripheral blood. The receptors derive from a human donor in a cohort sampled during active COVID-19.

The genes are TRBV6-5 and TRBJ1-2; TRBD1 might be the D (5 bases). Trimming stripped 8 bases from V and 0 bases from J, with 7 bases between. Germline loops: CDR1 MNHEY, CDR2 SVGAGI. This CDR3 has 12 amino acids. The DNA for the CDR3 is TGTGCCAGCCAGGACACTAACTATGGCTACACCTTC. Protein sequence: CASQDTNYGYTF.

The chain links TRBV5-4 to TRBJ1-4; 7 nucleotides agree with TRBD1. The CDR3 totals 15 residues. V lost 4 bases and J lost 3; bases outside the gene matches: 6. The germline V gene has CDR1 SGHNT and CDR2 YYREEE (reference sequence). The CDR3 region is CASSGARGANEKLFF. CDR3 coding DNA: TGTGCCAGCAGCGGTGCCAGGGGGGCTAATGAAAAACTGTTTTTT.

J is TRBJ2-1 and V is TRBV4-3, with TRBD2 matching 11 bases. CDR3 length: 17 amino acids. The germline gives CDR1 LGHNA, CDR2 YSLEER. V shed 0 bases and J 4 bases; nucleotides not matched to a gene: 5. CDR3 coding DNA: TGCGCCAGCAGCCAAGATCCTCCTAGCGGGGGGTACAATGAGCAGTTCTTC. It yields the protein CASSQDPPSGGYNEQFF.

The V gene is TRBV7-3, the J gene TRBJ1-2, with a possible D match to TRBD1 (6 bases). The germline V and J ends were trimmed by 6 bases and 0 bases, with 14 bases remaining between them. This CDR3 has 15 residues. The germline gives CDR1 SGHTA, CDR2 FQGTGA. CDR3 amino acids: CASSPGTSANYGYTF. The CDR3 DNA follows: TGTGCCAGCAGTCCCGGGACATCAGCTAACTATGGCTACACCTTC.

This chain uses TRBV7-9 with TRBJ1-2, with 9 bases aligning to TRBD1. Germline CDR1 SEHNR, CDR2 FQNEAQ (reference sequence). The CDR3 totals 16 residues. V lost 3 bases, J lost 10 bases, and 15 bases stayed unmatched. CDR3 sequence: CASSFGRQGDIVDYTF. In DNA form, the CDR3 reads TGTGCCAGCAGCTTTGGTCGACAGGGGGACATCGTGGACTACACCTTC.

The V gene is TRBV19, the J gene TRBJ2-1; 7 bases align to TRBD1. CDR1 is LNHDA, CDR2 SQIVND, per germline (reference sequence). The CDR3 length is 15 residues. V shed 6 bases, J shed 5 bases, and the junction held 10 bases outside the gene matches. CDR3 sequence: CASSRGFRVDNEQFF. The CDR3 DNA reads TGTGCCAGTAGCAGGGGGTTTCGGGTGGACAATGAGCAGTTCTTC.

CDR3 bases: TGTGCCAGTAAGGGACAGGGGACCCCCGGGGAGCTGTTTTTT. Its protein is CASKGQGTPGELFF. This chain links TRBV19 with TRBJ2-2, with TRBD1 identical over 10 bases. Germline V gene sequence: CDR1 LNHDA, CDR2 SQIVND (reference sequence). The CDR3 length is 14 residues. V shed 7 bases and J 6 bases; nucleotides not matched to a gene: 5.

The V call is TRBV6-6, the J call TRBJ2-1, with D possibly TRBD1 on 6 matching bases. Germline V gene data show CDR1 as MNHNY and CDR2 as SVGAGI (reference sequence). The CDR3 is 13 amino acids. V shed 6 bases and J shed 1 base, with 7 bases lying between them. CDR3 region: CASRDSSYNEQFF. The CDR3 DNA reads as TGTGCCAGCAGGGACAGTTCCTACAATGAGCAGTTCTTC.

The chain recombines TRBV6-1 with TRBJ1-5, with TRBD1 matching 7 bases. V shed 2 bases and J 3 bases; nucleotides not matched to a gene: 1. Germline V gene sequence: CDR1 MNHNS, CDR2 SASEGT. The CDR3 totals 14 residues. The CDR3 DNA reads TGTGCCAGCAGTGAACAGGGGGACAATCAGCCCCAGCATTTT. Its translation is CASSEQGDNQPQHF.

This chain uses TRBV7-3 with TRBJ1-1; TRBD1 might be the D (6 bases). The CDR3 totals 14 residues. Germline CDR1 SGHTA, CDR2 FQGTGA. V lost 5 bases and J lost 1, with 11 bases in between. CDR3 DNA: TGTGCCAGCAGCGAAACAGGGCCGAACACTGAAGCTTTCTTT. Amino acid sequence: CASSETGPNTEAFF.

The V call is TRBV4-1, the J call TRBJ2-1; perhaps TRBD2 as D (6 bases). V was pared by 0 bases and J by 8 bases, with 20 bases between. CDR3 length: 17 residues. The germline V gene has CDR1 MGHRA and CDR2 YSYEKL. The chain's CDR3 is CASSQDPGRGVRHEQFF. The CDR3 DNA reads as TGCGCCAGCAGCCAAGATCCGGGGCGGGGAGTAAGGCATGAGCAGTTCTTC.

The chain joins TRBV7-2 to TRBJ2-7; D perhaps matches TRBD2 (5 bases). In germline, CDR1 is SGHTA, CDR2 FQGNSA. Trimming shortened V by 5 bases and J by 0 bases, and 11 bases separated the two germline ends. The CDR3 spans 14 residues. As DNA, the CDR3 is TGTGCCAGCAGCAAGGACTGGAACTCCTACGAGCAGTACTTC. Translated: CASSKDWNSYEQYF.

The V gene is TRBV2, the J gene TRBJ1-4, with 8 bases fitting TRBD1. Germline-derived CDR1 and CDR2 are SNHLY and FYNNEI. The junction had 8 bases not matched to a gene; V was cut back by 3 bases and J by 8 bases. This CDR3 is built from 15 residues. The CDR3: CASSEDRARGEKLFF. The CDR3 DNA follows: TGTGCCAGCAGTGAGGACAGGGCAAGGGGGGAAAAACTGTTTTTT.

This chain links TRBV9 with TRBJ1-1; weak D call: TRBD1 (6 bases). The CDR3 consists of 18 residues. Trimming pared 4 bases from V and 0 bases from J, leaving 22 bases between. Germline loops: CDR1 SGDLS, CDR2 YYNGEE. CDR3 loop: CASSSSGSHTGMNTEAFF. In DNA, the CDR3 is TGTGCCAGCAGCTCGAGCGGATCTCATACAGGGATGAACACTGAAGCTTTCTTT.

CDR3 coding DNA: TGTGCCAGCAGCTTTAGTTCCAGGACATTTCCGAGCCCCTACGAGCAGTACTTC. Residues: CASSFSSRTFPSPYEQYF. The V call is TRBV7-7, the J call TRBJ2-7; the D gene is possibly TRBD1 (5 bases). Per the germline V gene, CDR1 is SSHAT and CDR2 is FNYEAQ (reference sequence). The CDR3 has 18 amino acids. With 3 bases removed from V and 2 bases from J, the gap between germline ends came to 23 bases.

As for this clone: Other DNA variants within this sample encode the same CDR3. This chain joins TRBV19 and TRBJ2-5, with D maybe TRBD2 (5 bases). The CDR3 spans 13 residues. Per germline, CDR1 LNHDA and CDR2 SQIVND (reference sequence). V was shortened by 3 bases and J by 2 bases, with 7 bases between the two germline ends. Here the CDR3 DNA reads TGTGCCAGTAGTATGCGGGCACAAGAGACCCAGTACTTC. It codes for CASSMRAQETQYF.

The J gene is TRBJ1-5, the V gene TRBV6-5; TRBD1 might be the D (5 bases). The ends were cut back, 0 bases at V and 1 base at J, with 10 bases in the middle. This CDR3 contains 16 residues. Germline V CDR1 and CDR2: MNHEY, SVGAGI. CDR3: CASSYSWGDSNQPQHF. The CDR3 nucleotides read TGTGCCAGCAGTTACTCGTGGGGGGACAGCAATCAGCCCCAGCATTTT.

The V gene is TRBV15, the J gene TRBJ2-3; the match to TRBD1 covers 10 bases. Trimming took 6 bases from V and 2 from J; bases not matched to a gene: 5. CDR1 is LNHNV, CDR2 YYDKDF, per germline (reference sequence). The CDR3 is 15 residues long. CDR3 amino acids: CATSPGQGNTDTQYF. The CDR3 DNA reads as TGTGCCACCAGTCCGGGACAGGGGAACACAGATACGCAGTATTTT.

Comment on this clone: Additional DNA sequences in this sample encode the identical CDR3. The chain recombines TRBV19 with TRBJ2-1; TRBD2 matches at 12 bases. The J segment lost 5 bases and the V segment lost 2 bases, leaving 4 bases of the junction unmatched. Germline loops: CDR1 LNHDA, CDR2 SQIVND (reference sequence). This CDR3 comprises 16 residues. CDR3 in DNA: TGTGCCAGTAGTATATTCCTAGCGGGGGGGAACAATGAGCAGTTCTTC. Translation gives CASSIFLAGGNNEQFF.

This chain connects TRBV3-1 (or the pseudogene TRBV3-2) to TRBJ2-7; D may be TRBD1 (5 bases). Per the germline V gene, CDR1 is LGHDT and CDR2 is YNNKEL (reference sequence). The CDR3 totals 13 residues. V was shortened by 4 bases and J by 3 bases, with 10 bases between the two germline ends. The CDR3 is CASSLWTNYEQYF. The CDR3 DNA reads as TGTGCCAGCAGCCTTTGGACAAACTACGAGCAGTACTTC.

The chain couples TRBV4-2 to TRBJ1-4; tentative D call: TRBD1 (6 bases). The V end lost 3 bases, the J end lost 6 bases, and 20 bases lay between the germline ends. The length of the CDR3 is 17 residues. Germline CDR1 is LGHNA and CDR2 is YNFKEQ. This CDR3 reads CASSHPPGQRADEKLFF. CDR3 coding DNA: TGTGCCAGCAGCCACCCTCCGGGACAACGGGCGGATGAAAAACTGTTTTTT.

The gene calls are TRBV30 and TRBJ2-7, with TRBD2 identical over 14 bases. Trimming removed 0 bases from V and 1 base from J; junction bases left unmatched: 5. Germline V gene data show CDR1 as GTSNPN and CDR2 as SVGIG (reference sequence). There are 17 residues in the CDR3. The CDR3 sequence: CAWSVGLAGGSSYEQYF. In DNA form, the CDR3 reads TGTGCCTGGAGTGTAGGACTAGCGGGGGGTTCATCCTACGAGCAGTACTTC.

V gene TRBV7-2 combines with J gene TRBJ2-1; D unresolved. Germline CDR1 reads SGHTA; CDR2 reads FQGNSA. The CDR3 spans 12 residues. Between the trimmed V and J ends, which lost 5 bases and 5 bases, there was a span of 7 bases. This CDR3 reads CASSPFDNEQFF. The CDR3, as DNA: TGTGCCAGCAGCCCCTTCGACAATGAGCAGTTCTTC.

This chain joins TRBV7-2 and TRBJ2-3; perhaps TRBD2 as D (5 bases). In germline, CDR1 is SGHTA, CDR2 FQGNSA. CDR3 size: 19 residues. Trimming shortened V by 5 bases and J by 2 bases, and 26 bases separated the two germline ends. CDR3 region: CASSPPPRSGGYYTDTQYF. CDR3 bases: TGTGCCAGCAGCCCCCCCCCGCGCTCAGGAGGATATTACACAGATACGCAGTATTTT.

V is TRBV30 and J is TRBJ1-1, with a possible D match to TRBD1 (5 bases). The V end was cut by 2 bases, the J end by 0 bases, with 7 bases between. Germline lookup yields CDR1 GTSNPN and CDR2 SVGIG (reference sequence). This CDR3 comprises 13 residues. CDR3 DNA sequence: TGTGCCTGGAGTAAGGGGCTGAACACTGAAGCTTTCTTT. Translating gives CAWSKGLNTEAFF.

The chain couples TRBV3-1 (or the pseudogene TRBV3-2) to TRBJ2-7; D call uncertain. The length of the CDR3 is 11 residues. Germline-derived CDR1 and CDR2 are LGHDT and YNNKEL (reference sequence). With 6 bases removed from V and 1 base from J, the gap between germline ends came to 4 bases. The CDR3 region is CASSSSYEQYF. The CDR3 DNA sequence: TGTGCCAGCAGTTCGTCCTACGAGCAGTACTTC.

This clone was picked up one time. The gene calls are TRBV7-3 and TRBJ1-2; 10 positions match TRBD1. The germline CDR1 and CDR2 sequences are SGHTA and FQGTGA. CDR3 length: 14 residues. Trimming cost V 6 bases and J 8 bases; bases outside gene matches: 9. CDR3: CASSPGQGEGGYTF. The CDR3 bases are TGTGCCAGCAGTCCCGGACAGGGGGAAGGCGGCTACACCTTC.

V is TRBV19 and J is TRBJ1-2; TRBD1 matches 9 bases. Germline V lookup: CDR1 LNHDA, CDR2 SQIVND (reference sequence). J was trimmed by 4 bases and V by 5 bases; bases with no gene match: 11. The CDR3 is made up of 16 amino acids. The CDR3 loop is CASSPQGQGLGYGYTF. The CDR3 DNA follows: TGTGCCAGTAGTCCCCAAGGACAGGGGCTGGGCTATGGCTACACCTTC.

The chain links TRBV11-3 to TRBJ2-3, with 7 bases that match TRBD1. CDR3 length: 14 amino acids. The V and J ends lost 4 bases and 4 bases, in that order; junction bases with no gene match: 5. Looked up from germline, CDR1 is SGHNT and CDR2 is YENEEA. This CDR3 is CASSSPGQPDTQYF. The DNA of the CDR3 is TGTGCCAGCAGCTCCCCGGGACAGCCAGATACGCAGTATTTT.

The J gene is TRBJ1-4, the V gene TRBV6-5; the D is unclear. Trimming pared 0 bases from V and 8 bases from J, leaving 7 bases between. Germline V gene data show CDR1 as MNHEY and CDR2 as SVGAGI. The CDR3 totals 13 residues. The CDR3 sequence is CASSYSGREKLFF. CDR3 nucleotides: TGTGCCAGCAGTTACTCGGGGAGAGAAAAACTGTTTTTT.